The present entry profiles one T cell receptor beta chain with its context. Its specific antigen is unknown. Per-base quality was not reported, and no clone a single base away is much larger than it. In the germline V gene (reference sequence), CDR1 corresponds to SEHNR and CDR2 to FQNEAQ. The CDR3 measures 18 amino acids from cysteine to phenylalanine. Here the CDR3 DNA is all that survives: 54 bases in frame from base 1. V loses 0 bases of germline sequence and J loses 0 bases, and the interval between the two ends is 14 bases. The data were taken from a study of OX40 agonist ivuxolimab in advanced cancers. Some background on the complete study: Ivuxolimab was a fully human IgG2 agonistic monoclonal antibody targeting the costimulatory receptor OX40 (CD134). The purpose of peripheral TCRbeta sequencing was to test whether ivuxolimab changed TCR sequence diversity and led to clonal T-cell expansion. Intravenous ivuxolimab was administered to patients every 2 weeks at six dose levels: 0.01, 0.1, 0.3, 1.5, 3 and 10 mg/kg. Of the approximately 50 patients in dose escalation, approximately 20 had hepatocellular carcinoma, some 15 had melanoma, 9 had renal cell carcinoma and 9 had head and neck cancer. In the dose-escalation cohort, roughly 80% of patients were male, and the mean age was around 60 years, with a range of roughly 20 to 80. Partial responses occurred in three dose-escalation patients: two with cutaneous melanoma and one with hepatocellular carcinoma. Patients were allowed to have had prior anti-PD-1, anti-PD-L1 or anti-CTLA-4 therapy, and around 43% of the dose-escalation patients had been treated with checkpoint inhibitors. The paper covers the monotherapy dose-escalation part of the phase I ivuxolimab trial, which included N of about 51 patients. General findings and caveats noted by the study authors: After ivuxolimab, more expanded clones were found on average in CD8+ T cells than in CD4+ T cells. In partial responders in the 0.1-3.0 mg/kg groups, normalized peripheral clonal expansion was found to be among the lowest, especially among CD8+ T cells. The antigen specificity of the peripheral T cells that underwent clonal expansion was not determined. Low levels of normalized T-cell clonal expansion were also seen in some patients who did not respond. At doses from 0.1 to 3.0 mg/kg, clonal expansion was seen in both CD4+ and CD8+ blood T cells between baseline and week 6.

Patients with a history of autoimmune disease or receiving systemic immunosuppression were excluded from the trial. Peripheral blood for TCR sequencing was collected from all dose cohorts at baseline, on cycle 4 day 1, and on cycle 7 day 1. Samples came from an open-label, multicenter, first-in-human phase I dose-escalation trial of ivuxolimab. Adults with locally advanced or metastatic melanoma, renal cell carcinoma, hepatocellular carcinoma or head and neck squamous cell carcinoma were enrolled in the trial. Before TCR sequencing, CD4+ T cells and CD8+ T cells from peripheral blood were sorted into separate populations. Genomic DNA was isolated from the sorted cells so that the TCRbeta CDR3 region could be sequenced. TCRbeta CDR3 regions were sequenced using the immunoSEQ Assay. Held by TCRdb, this immuneACCESS table contains in-frame sequences only and omits some clones. Under half of the omission traces to an unresolved V gene where checked; the cause of the rest is unknown. For this sample there are some 96,000 clones; approximately 89% appear just once. 0.54% of the sample lies in the top ten.

The specimen was CD4+ or CD8+ T cells sorted from blood, collected in a trial of the OX40 agonist ivuxolimab. This chain is built from TRBV7-9 and TRBJ2-2; the D gene is tentatively TRBD1 or TRBD2, each matching 5 bases. This sequence was found in an adult with an advanced solid tumor such as melanoma, head and neck, liver or kidney cancer. The CDR3 reads as follows: CASSLASLGTANTGELFF. The DNA is as follows: TGTGCCAGCAGCTTAGCTAGTCTCGGGACGGCGAACACCGGGGAGCTGTTTTTT.